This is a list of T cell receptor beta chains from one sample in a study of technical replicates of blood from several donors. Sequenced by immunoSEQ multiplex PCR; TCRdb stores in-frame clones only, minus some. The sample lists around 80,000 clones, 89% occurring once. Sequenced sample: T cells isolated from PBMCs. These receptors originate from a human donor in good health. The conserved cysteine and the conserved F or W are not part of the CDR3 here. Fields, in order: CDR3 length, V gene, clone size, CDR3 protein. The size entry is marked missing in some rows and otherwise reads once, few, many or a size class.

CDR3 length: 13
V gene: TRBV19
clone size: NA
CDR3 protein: ASSTPTWAGSGYT

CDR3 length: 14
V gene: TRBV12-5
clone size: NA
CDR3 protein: ASGLNLGQGKNIQY

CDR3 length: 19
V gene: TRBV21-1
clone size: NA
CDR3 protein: ASRQGLRGSGRVFVSYEQY

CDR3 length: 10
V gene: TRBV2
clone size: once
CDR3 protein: ASSEQGSGYT

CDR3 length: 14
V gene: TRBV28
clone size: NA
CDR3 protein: ASSLPDRVPNQPQH

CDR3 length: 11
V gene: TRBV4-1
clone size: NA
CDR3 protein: ASSQAVFDEQY

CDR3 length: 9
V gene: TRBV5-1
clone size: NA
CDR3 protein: ASSFKETQY

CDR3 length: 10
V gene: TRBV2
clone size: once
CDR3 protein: ASSGEFETQY

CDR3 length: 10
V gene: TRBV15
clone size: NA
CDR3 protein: ATSTTYNEQF

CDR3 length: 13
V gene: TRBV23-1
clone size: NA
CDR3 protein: ASSQPTGDYQPQH

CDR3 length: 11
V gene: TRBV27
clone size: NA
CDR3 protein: ASSLGASDTQY

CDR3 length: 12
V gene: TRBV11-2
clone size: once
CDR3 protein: ASSPAFPSDTQY

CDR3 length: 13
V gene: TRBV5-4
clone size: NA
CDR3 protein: ASSYAGGQNTEAF

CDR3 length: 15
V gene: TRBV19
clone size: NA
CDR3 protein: ASSILPMTLADQPQH

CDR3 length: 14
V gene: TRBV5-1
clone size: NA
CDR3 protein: ASSLVGLGTGNTIY

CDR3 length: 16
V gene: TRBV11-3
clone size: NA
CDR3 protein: ASSLALVIAGDPDTQY

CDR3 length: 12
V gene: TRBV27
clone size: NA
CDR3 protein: ASSGQGSRETQY